A selection of T cell receptor beta chains follows, all from one sample in a study of CD8 T cells in Susac syndrome. TCRdb independently ran MiXCR on the immunoSEQ multiplex PCR reads; one entry per CDR3 protein. The profile shows about 200,000 distinct CDR3 sequences, about 95% of them singletons. The sequencing sample was made of CD4+ T cells from PBMCs. Source of these receptors: a human donor with multiple sclerosis. The CDR3 runs from the conserved cysteine through the conserved F or W. The D gene is left open where the match is weak. Only some rows state a clone size, as once, few, many or a class for expanded clones.

clone size: -; D gene: -; V gene: TRBV6-5; J gene: TRBJ1-2; CDR3 protein: CASSSATVRTNYGYTF; CDR3 DNA: TGTGCCAGCAGTTCCGCGACAGTCAGAACTAACTATGGCTACACCTTC
clone size: -; D gene: TRBD2; V gene: TRBV18; J gene: TRBJ2-7; CDR3 protein: CASSPLGGTKGYEQYF; CDR3 DNA: TGTGCCAGCTCACCCCTTGGTGGGACTAAAGGCTACGAGCAGTACTTC
clone size: -; D gene: -; V gene: TRBV2; J gene: TRBJ1-1; CDR3 protein: CARGSLTNTEAFF; CDR3 DNA: TGTGCCAGGGGAAGCCTAACGAACACTGAAGCTTTCTTT
clone size: -; D gene: -; V gene: TRBV20-1; J gene: TRBJ2-3; CDR3 protein: CSASKRTTLSGTDTQYF; CDR3 DNA: TGCAGTGCTAGTAAGCGGACTACTTTGAGCGGCACAGATACGCAGTATTTT
clone size: -; D gene: -; V gene: TRBV28; J gene: TRBJ2-5; CDR3 protein: CASSFQEGFWETQYF; CDR3 DNA: TGTGCCAGCAGTTTTCAGGAGGGGTTCTGGGAGACCCAGTACTTC
clone size: once; D gene: -; V gene: TRBV12-3/TRBV12-4; J gene: TRBJ1-1; CDR3 protein: CASSLKGANTEAFF; CDR3 DNA: TGTGCCAGCAGTTTAAAGGGTGCGAACACTGAAGCTTTCTTT
clone size: -; D gene: -; V gene: TRBV30; J gene: TRBJ1-2; CDR3 protein: CAWSVYSTYGYTF; CDR3 DNA: TGTGCCTGGAGTGTATACAGTACCTATGGCTACACCTTC
clone size: -; D gene: -; V gene: TRBV12-3/TRBV12-4; J gene: TRBJ1-2; CDR3 protein: CASGPADYGYTF; CDR3 DNA: TGTGCCAGCGGACCAGCCGACTATGGCTACACCTTC
clone size: -; D gene: TRBD1; V gene: TRBV11-3; J gene: TRBJ2-1; CDR3 protein: CASSLLQGAGNEQFF; CDR3 DNA: TGTGCCAGCAGCTTATTGCAGGGGGCAGGAAATGAGCAGTTCTTC
clone size: -; D gene: -; V gene: TRBV7-8; J gene: TRBJ1-4; CDR3 protein: CASSSKWTAEKLFF; CDR3 DNA: TGTGCCAGCAGCTCGAAGTGGACCGCAGAAAAACTGTTTTTT
clone size: -; D gene: TRBD1; V gene: TRBV20-1; J gene: TRBJ1-2; CDR3 protein: CSAFRDSQDYGYTF; CDR3 DNA: TGCAGTGCTTTCCGGGACAGTCAGGATTACGGCTACACCTTC
clone size: -; D gene: -; V gene: TRBV15; J gene: TRBJ1-1; CDR3 protein: CATSPGLNF; CDR3 DNA: TGTGCCACCAGCCCGGGGCTCAATTTT
clone size: once; D gene: -; V gene: TRBV4-2; J gene: TRBJ2-2; CDR3 protein: CASSQVWSVGPGELFF; CDR3 DNA: TGTGCCAGCAGCCAAGTTTGGTCAGTTGGGCCCGGGGAGCTGTTTTTT
clone size: -; D gene: TRBD1; V gene: TRBV2; J gene: TRBJ2-1; CDR3 protein: CASRARDREYGEQFF; CDR3 DNA: TGTGCCAGCAGGGCCCGGGACAGGGAATATGGTGAGCAGTTCTTC
clone size: -; D gene: TRBD1; V gene: TRBV7-8; J gene: TRBJ2-1; CDR3 protein: CASRIRGRDEQFF; CDR3 DNA: TGTGCCAGCAGAATCAGGGGGCGGGATGAGCAGTTCTTC
clone size: -; D gene: -; V gene: TRBV2; J gene: TRBJ1-2; CDR3 protein: CASRGDRLYGYTF; CDR3 DNA: TGTGCCAGCAGAGGGGACCGCCTCTATGGCTACACCTTC
clone size: -; D gene: -; V gene: TRBV30; J gene: TRBJ1-2; CDR3 protein: CAGQRGGQDGYTF; CDR3 DNA: TGTGCCGGGCAAAGAGGGGGTCAGGATGGCTACACCTTC
clone size: -; D gene: -; V gene: TRBV14; J gene: TRBJ1-2; CDR3 protein: CASSQDANYGYTF; CDR3 DNA: TGTGCCAGCAGCCAAGATGCAAACTATGGCTACACCTTC
clone size: -; D gene: -; V gene: TRBV30; J gene: TRBJ1-2; CDR3 protein: CAWRRPGYGYTF; CDR3 DNA: TGTGCCTGGAGACGGCCAGGGTATGGCTACACCTTC
clone size: -; D gene: -; V gene: TRBV25-1; J gene: TRBJ2-1; CDR3 protein: CASGIRAGQGDNEQFF; CDR3 DNA: TGTGCCAGCGGTATCAGGGCCGGGCAGGGAGACAATGAGCAGTTCTTC
clone size: -; D gene: -; V gene: TRBV5-4; J gene: TRBJ2-5; CDR3 protein: CASSWDIEETQYF; CDR3 DNA: TGTGCCAGCAGCTGGGACATTGAAGAGACCCAGTACTTC
clone size: -; D gene: TRBD1; V gene: TRBV29-1; J gene: TRBJ1-2; CDR3 protein: CSVGWDRGPSRGYTF; CDR3 DNA: TGCAGCGTTGGGTGGGACAGGGGTCCCTCGAGGGGCTACACCTTC
clone size: -; D gene: TRBD1; V gene: TRBV5-6; J gene: TRBJ2-2; CDR3 protein: CASSSTGGLYTGELFF; CDR3 DNA: TGTGCCAGCAGTTCCACAGGGGGCTTGTACACCGGGGAGCTGTTTTTT
clone size: -; D gene: TRBD1; V gene: TRBV2; J gene: TRBJ1-2; CDR3 protein: CASRTYRAQGYGYTF; CDR3 DNA: TGTGCCAGCAGGACTTACAGGGCACAGGGGTATGGCTACACCTTC
clone size: -; D gene: TRBD2; V gene: TRBV4-2; J gene: TRBJ2-1; CDR3 protein: CASSQASGAYSYNEQFF; CDR3 DNA: TGTGCCAGCAGCCAGGCTAGCGGGGCCTACTCCTACAATGAGCAGTTCTTC
clone size: -; D gene: -; V gene: TRBV24-1; J gene: TRBJ1-5; CDR3 protein: CATSRHDSNQPQHF; CDR3 DNA: TGTGCCACCAGCCGACACGATAGCAATCAGCCCCAGCATTTT
clone size: once; D gene: TRBD1; V gene: TRBV20-1; J gene: TRBJ1-1; CDR3 protein: CSSDRGGLNTEAFF; CDR3 DNA: TGCAGCTCAGACAGGGGCGGATTGAACACTGAAGCTTTCTTT
clone size: once; D gene: -; V gene: TRBV6-5; J gene: TRBJ1-1; CDR3 protein: CASSRDKNTEAFF; CDR3 DNA: TGTGCCAGCAGTCGGGACAAGAACACTGAAGCTTTCTTT
clone size: -; D gene: -; V gene: TRBV7-2; J gene: TRBJ2-5; CDR3 protein: CASSLGAPWGTQYF; CDR3 DNA: TGTGCCAGCAGCCTGGGGGCCCCTTGGGGGACCCAGTACTTC
clone size: -; D gene: TRBD1; V gene: TRBV4-1; J gene: TRBJ1-1; CDR3 protein: CASSLGQGASTEAFF; CDR3 DNA: TGCGCCAGCAGCCTGGGACAGGGCGCCAGCACTGAAGCTTTCTTT
clone size: -; D gene: -; V gene: TRBV7-9; J gene: TRBJ2-5; CDR3 protein: CASSTTDSQETQYF; CDR3 DNA: TGTGCCAGCAGCACGACGGACTCCCAAGAGACCCAGTACTTC
clone size: -; D gene: -; V gene: TRBV5-1; J gene: TRBJ1-2; CDR3 protein: CASSLGLRQSDGYTF; CDR3 DNA: TGCGCCAGCAGCTTGGGATTGCGCCAGTCGGATGGCTACACCTTC
clone size: -; D gene: -; V gene: TRBV29-1; J gene: TRBJ1-1; CDR3 protein: CSVVGSMNTEAFF; CDR3 DNA: TGCAGCGTTGTAGGCAGTATGAACACTGAAGCTTTCTTT
clone size: -; D gene: TRBD1; V gene: TRBV29-1; J gene: TRBJ1-2; CDR3 protein: CSALTAGTVSNYGYTF; CDR3 DNA: TGCAGCGCATTAACTGCCGGGACAGTGAGTAACTATGGCTACACCTTC
clone size: -; D gene: TRBD1; V gene: TRBV20-1; J gene: TRBJ1-2; CDR3 protein: CSARETGGGYGYTF; CDR3 DNA: TGCAGTGCTAGAGAAACAGGGGGCGGCTATGGCTACACCTTC
clone size: once; D gene: TRBD2; V gene: TRBV11-2; J gene: TRBJ2-1; CDR3 protein: CASSARLAGDMDEQFF; CDR3 DNA: TGTGCCAGCAGCGCCCGACTAGCGGGGGATATGGATGAGCAGTTCTTC
clone size: -; D gene: -; V gene: TRBV30; J gene: TRBJ2-1; CDR3 protein: CAWNPLVKNEQFF; CDR3 DNA: TGTGCCTGGAACCCCTTAGTGAAGAATGAGCAGTTCTTC
clone size: -; D gene: TRBD1; V gene: TRBV14; J gene: TRBJ1-2; CDR3 protein: CASSQERQTGNGYTF; CDR3 DNA: TGTGCCAGCAGCCAAGAAAGACAGACAGGGAATGGCTACACCTTC
clone size: few; D gene: TRBD1; V gene: TRBV3-1; J gene: TRBJ2-7; CDR3 protein: CASSQPTGSYEQYF; CDR3 DNA: TGTGCCAGCAGCCAACCGACAGGGTCCTACGAGCAGTACTTC
clone size: -; D gene: -; V gene: TRBV29-1; J gene: TRBJ2-1; CDR3 protein: CSAQGNRANSYNEQFF; CDR3 DNA: TGCAGCGCTCAGGGAAACCGGGCCAATTCCTACAATGAGCAGTTCTTC
clone size: -; D gene: -; V gene: TRBV3-1; J gene: TRBJ1-5; CDR3 protein: CASSQDTGQPQHF; CDR3 DNA: TGTGCCAGCAGCCAAGACACGGGTCAGCCCCAGCATTTT
clone size: -; D gene: TRBD1; V gene: TRBV7-3; J gene: TRBJ1-6; CDR3 protein: CASSSTGFMSPLHF; CDR3 DNA: TGTGCCAGCAGCTCGACAGGGTTCATGTCACCCCTCCACTTT
clone size: -; D gene: -; V gene: TRBV29-1; J gene: TRBJ2-1; CDR3 protein: CSVKGLLNEQFF; CDR3 DNA: TGCAGCGTGAAGGGACTTCTCAATGAGCAGTTCTTC
clone size: -; D gene: TRBD2; V gene: TRBV6-1; J gene: TRBJ2-4; CDR3 protein: CASNKAGESGVIQYF; CDR3 DNA: TGTGCCAGCAACAAAGCGGGGGAATCGGGAGTCATTCAGTACTTC
clone size: -; D gene: TRBD1; V gene: TRBV20-1; J gene: TRBJ2-3; CDR3 protein: CSAPAGDRGPDTQYF; CDR3 DNA: TGCAGTGCCCCGGCCGGGGACAGGGGGCCAGATACGCAGTATTTT
clone size: -; D gene: -; V gene: TRBV18; J gene: TRBJ1-5; CDR3 protein: CASSPEGRRQPQHF; CDR3 DNA: TGTGCCAGCTCCCCGGAGGGACGGAGGCAGCCCCAGCATTTT
clone size: -; D gene: -; V gene: TRBV29-1; J gene: TRBJ1-6; CDR3 protein: CSVGVWDASSPLHF; CDR3 DNA: TGCAGCGTTGGCGTATGGGACGCCAGTTCACCCCTCCACTTT
clone size: -; D gene: -; V gene: TRBV18; J gene: TRBJ1-5; CDR3 protein: CASSPPSGTQPQHF; CDR3 DNA: TGTGCCAGCTCACCACCGTCAGGGACCCAGCCCCAGCATTTT
clone size: -; D gene: TRBD1; V gene: TRBV15; J gene: TRBJ1-2; CDR3 protein: CATSRSRDSYGYTF; CDR3 DNA: TGTGCCACCAGCAGATCCCGGGACAGTTATGGCTACACCTTC
clone size: few; D gene: -; V gene: TRBV30; J gene: TRBJ2-1; CDR3 protein: CASGYNEQFF; CDR3 DNA: TGTGCCTCGGGGTACAATGAGCAGTTCTTC
clone size: -; D gene: -; V gene: TRBV7-9; J gene: TRBJ1-4; CDR3 protein: CASSLGAGIEEKLFF; CDR3 DNA: TGTGCCAGCAGCTTAGGGGCAGGGATAGAGGAAAAACTGTTTTTT
clone size: -; D gene: -; V gene: TRBV9; J gene: TRBJ1-1; CDR3 protein: CASSGGAGTEAFF; CDR3 DNA: TGTGCCAGCAGTGGTGGGGCCGGCACTGAAGCTTTCTTT
clone size: -; D gene: TRBD1; V gene: TRBV19; J gene: TRBJ1-2; CDR3 protein: CASSIGGTVNYGYTF; CDR3 DNA: TGTGCCAGTAGTATAGGGGGGACAGTCAACTATGGCTACACCTTC
clone size: -; D gene: -; V gene: TRBV30; J gene: TRBJ2-1; CDR3 protein: CAWSRLAYNELFF; CDR3 DNA: TGTGCCTGGAGCCGCTTAGCATACAATGAGCTGTTCTTC